The source of this TCR beta chain is a study of blood T cells in healthy people across ages (dated by TCRdb to between 2015 and 2016). Regarding the research as a whole: In model experiments, template switching captured roughly one uniquely barcoded TCR beta cDNA molecule for every two T cells. To avoid experimental bias, donors of different ages were spread randomly across the sequencing lanes. The study measured age-related changes in TCR beta repertoire diversity using deep sequencing normalized with unique cDNA molecular identifiers. The donors were divided into four age groups: young (average around 17 years), middle-aged (around 41), aged (roughly 66) and long-lived (around 87). Two additional independent replicas of 1 million unique cDNA reads from the same blood draw were analyzed for two donors (one aged 18 to 29 and one aged 80 or older). The investigation overall reported the following: Observed TCR beta diversity correlated strongly with the percentage of naive T cells measured by flow cytometry. Compared with the aged group, more naive CD4+ T cells, fewer expanded clones and increased TCR diversity were shown by the long-lived group, suggesting age selection. Total diversity estimates from one million sequenced T cells were considered lower bounds and underestimates. Because donor CMV infection status was unknown, age-related changes in expanded clonotypes were potentially confounded. Observed TCR beta diversity per million T cells fell roughly linearly with age, and a significant reduction was already apparent by age around 40. Since profiling was done on bulk unsorted PBMCs, naive and antigen-experienced compartments could not be conclusively compared.

Donors were about 36 systemically healthy Caucasian individuals from Russia aged roughly 6 to 90 years. About 10 milliliters of peripheral blood were collected from each donor into EDTA-treated Vacutainer tubes. Ficoll-Paque density-gradient centrifugation was used to isolate PBMCs, with at least 7 million obtained per sample. Total RNA was extracted from PBMCs with Trizol reagent, with at least 6 micrograms obtained per sample. The percentages of naive CD45RAhigh/CD27high T cells were determined by flow cytometry on a PBMC aliquot from every donor. This clonotype has more than one count but fewer than ten. No antigen is known for it. No much larger clone exists at a distance of one base, and base qualities are not known. The method was 5' RACE. For sequencing, an Illumina HiSeq 2500 was employed. A second PCR of roughly 7 to 11 cycles was performed with a sample-barcoded 5' primer and a J-beta primer mix. Each TCR beta cDNA molecule received a unique molecular identifier from a template-switch 5' adaptor carrying 12 random nucleotides. Each sample yielded at least 2.5 million CDR3-containing paired-end reads. All of the RNA was converted into first-strand cDNA using the Mint cDNA synthesis kit, with a TRBC-specific oligonucleotide serving as the primer. After uracil-DNA glycosylase treatment, a first 18-cycle PCR used universal primers M1SS and BC2_uni_R on all cDNA. In the paper's pipeline: For normalization, 1 million high-quality reads, each with a distinct molecular identifier, were randomly selected from each sample. Instead of being binned into consensus sequences, reads that shared molecular identifiers were thrown out. MiTCR, run with a Q25 quality threshold and the strictest error-elimination algorithm, handled CDR3 identification, clonotype clustering and error correction. A nonparametric unseen species model with Euler transformation was used to estimate lower-bound total TCR beta diversity. TCRdb trimmed the raw reads at Q25, called clones with MiXCR and kept productive beta chains. A single entry per CDR3 protein holds the most common genes and DNA from its merged rows. The V and J calls reflect TCRdb's pipeline rather than the authors' work. For this sample there are about 1,500,000 distinct CDR3 sequences; approximately 30% appear just once. Less than 9.5% of the sample lies in the top ten.

From the germline V gene, CDR1 is SGHAT and CDR2 is FQNNGV. Its CDR3 holds 16 amino acids, cysteine through phenylalanine. Just the 48-base CDR3 DNA is kept, in frame starting at base 1. V trim: 5 bases; J trim: 5 bases; unmatched bases: 5. Sequenced input: blood. The receptor comes from a woman between 25 and 40 years old in good health. Here the chain combines TRBV11-2 and TRBJ2-1; TRBD2 agrees with 14 junctional bases. The DNA reads as follows: TGTGCCAGCAGCCCACGGACTAGCGGGGGGAACAATGAGCAGTTCTTC. Translation gives CASSPRTSGGNNEQFF.